This T cell receptor beta chain stems from a study of regulatory T cells in long-lasting Graves disease. TCR beta libraries were built with iRepertoire HTBI primers and Arm-PCR of CDR3 regions. Each CDR3 protein gets one entry after TCRdb re-called the multiplex PCR reads with MiXCR. The table records more than 450,000 distinct CDR3 sequences, about 12% of them present only once. From germline, CDR1 is MNHNS and CDR2 SASEGT. The CDR3 covers 13 residues. A note on this clonotype: Mismatch with germline at one junction end may stem from a read error.

The time point: newly diagnosed GD, antithyroid drugs for less than 3 months. From PBMCs, RNA was extracted and then used to make the TCR library. This same sample was also part of a study on T cells in Graves' hyperthyroidism and ophthalmopathy. Per that study: A set of HTBI primers served as the primers for a first-round RT-PCR of the TCR CDR3.

Material: peripheral blood mononuclear cells (PBMCs), obtained at new diagnosis, from a patient treated with antithyroid drugs. The source of this sequence is a woman between 25 and 40 years old with Graves disease. The chain employs TRBV6-1 and TRBJ2-7, with unresolved D. In DNA form, the CDR3 reads TGCGCCAGCAGTGTTCCAGAGACCTACGAGCAGTACTTC. Its translation is CASSVPETYEQYF.